The 10 T cell receptor beta chains in this list originate from one sample, sequenced in a study of blood T cell repertoires in COVID-19. Some clones are missing from TCRdb's copy, which holds only in-frame ones; the method was immunoSEQ multiplex PCR. The repertoire holds 150,000 to 200,000 clones, approximately 91% seen once, with around 2.3% in the top ten. The sample was peripheral blood. These receptors all come from a man aged 70-80 years with active or convalescent COVID-19.

The CDR3 DNA follows: TGTGCCAGCAGCCGGGGGTCGGGACCCACCTCATACGAGCAGTACTTC. Translating gives CASSRGSGPTSYEQYF. This chain connects TRBV9 to TRBJ2-7; possible D gene TRBD2, 6 bases. V lost 4 bases and J lost 4, with 21 bases in between. The germline CDR1 and CDR2 sequences are SGDLS and YYNGEE. CDR3 length equals 16 residues.

The J gene is TRBJ2-5, the V gene TRBV28, with D possibly TRBD1 on 6 matching bases. The germline CDR1 and CDR2 sequences are MDHEN and SYDVKM. The CDR3 consists of 16 residues. Between the trimmed V and J ends, which lost 7 bases and 3 bases, there was a span of 21 bases. The CDR3 DNA follows: TGTGCCAGCAACCCACAGGGCAGGCCGGGGAAAGAGACCCAGTACTTC. This translates into CASNPQGRPGKETQYF. Variable domain in full (rest from reference TRBV28 and TRBJ2-5): DVKVTQSSRYLVKRTGEKVFLECVQDMDHENMFWYRQDPGLGLRLIYFSYDVKMKEKGDIPEGYSVSREKKERFSLILESASTNQTSMYLCASNPQGRPGKETQYFGPGTRLLVL.

The genes are TRBV5-1 and TRBJ2-4; possible D gene TRBD2, 7 bases. This CDR3 has 17 amino acids. The V gene lost 0 bases and the J gene lost 1 base, with 14 bases spanning the gap. Germline V gene lookup returns CDR1 SGHRS and CDR2 YFSETQ. CDR3 region: CASSLAGGPGAKNIQYF. The CDR3 DNA sequence: TGCGCCAGCAGCTTGGCCGGGGGGCCCGGTGCCAAAAACATTCAGTACTTC.

The CDR3 DNA reads as TGTGCCAGCATGGGAGCGGGAGCCCGAAGGCAAGAGACCCAGTACTTC. Amino acids: CASMGAGARRQETQYF. This sequence joins TRBV2 and TRBJ2-5; 8 bases match TRBD2. Germline loops: CDR1 SNHLY, CDR2 FYNNEI. V lost 7 bases and J lost 2; bases outside the gene matches: 12. The CDR3 runs to 16 residues.

This chain links TRBV25-1 with TRBJ1-6; TRBD1 might be the D (5 bases). Trimming removed 3 bases at V and 2 bases at J, with 8 bases between. This CDR3 contains 15 residues. Germline V lookup: CDR1 MGHDK, CDR2 SYGVNS. CDR3 protein: CASSDGAAYNSPLHF. For the CDR3, the DNA is TGTGCCAGCAGTGATGGGGCAGCCTATAATTCACCCCTCCACTTT.

The chain couples TRBV3-1 (or the pseudogene TRBV3-2) to TRBJ2-7; 8 bases are a match to TRBD2. CDR1 is LGHDT and CDR2 is YNNKEL in the germline V gene (reference sequence). This CDR3 is 14 amino acids long. After removal of 2 bases from V and 7 bases from J, the junction contained 7 bases not matched to a gene. The CDR3 coding sequence is TGTGCCAGCAGCCAACTAGCGGGTGCGAGTGAGCAGTACTTC. It yields the protein CASSQLAGASEQYF.

This chain connects TRBV30 to TRBJ1-6; possibly TRBD1 for D (6 bases). Germline values: CDR1 GTSNPN, CDR2 SVGIG (reference sequence). V was shortened by 5 bases and J by 9 bases, with 11 bases between the two germline ends. The CDR3 is 12 amino acids. CDR3 bases: TGTGCCTGGGGTTTAGGGGGTTCACCCCTCCACTTT. This encodes CAWGLGGSPLHF.

The rearrangement joins TRBV11-2 to TRBJ2-2, with 11 bases matching TRBD1. CDR3 length: 17 amino acids. V shed 3 bases and J 5 bases; nucleotides not matched to a gene: 8. Germline V gene sequence: CDR1 SGHAT, CDR2 FQNNGV. This chain's CDR3 is CASSLGWTGGITGELFF. The DNA of the CDR3 is TGTGCCAGCAGCTTGGGATGGACAGGGGGCATAACCGGGGAGCTGTTTTTT. Full variable domain (rest looked up from reference TRBV11-2 and TRBJ2-2): EAGVAQSPRYKIIEKRQSVAFWCNPISGHATLYWYQQILGQGPKLLIQFQNNGVVDDSQLPKDRFSAERLKGVDSTLKIQPAKLEDSAVYLCASSLGWTGGITGELFFGEGSRLTVL.

The chain couples TRBV2 to TRBJ2-1; 11 bases fit TRBD2. V was clipped by 7 bases and J by 4 bases; unmatched bases: 9. Germline V gene data show CDR1 as SNHLY and CDR2 as FYNNEI. This CDR3 is built from 16 residues. The CDR3 is CASNPGTSGWYNEQFF. CDR3 sequence (DNA): TGTGCCAGCAACCCGGGGACTAGCGGATGGTACAATGAGCAGTTCTTC. Based on the CDR3 plus reference TRBV2 and TRBJ2-1, the full variable domain is EPEVTQTPSHQVTQMGQEVILRCVPISNHLYFYWYRQILGQKVEFLVSFYNNEISEKSEIFDDQFSVERPDGSNFTLKIRSTKLEDSAMYFCASNPGTSGWYNEQFFGPGTRLTVL.

This chain joins TRBV7-9 and TRBJ2-7; D is undetermined. From germline, CDR1 is SEHNR and CDR2 FQNEAQ (reference sequence). The CDR3 is 13 amino acids. Trimming removed 7 bases from V and 0 bases from J, with 10 bases in between. This chain's CDR3 is CASTLRDSYEQYF. The DNA for the CDR3 is TGTGCCAGCACCCTACGAGACTCCTACGAGCAGTACTTC.